This T cell receptor beta chain originates from a study of Ad26.COV2.S vaccination and SARS-CoV-2 variants. As for the study in general: Administration of Ad26.COV2.S was intramuscular, either once or twice 56 days apart.

CDR1 MNHNY and CDR2 SVGAGI come from the germline V gene (reference sequence). The CDR3 is made up of 13 amino acids. The V end was cut by 3 bases, the J end by 3 bases, with 9 bases between. The study, taken as a whole, reports: Breadth, reportedly substantial, characterized the spike-specific CD8+ and CD4+ T cell responses after vaccination. TCR breadth and depth estimates may have understated total T cell responses.

Data came from immunoSEQ multiplex PCR; TCRdb stores just in-frame clones and leaves some out. The data show fewer than 400,000 clones, around 90% seen once. Regarding this clone: No antigen is known for it.

Treatment noted: some 19 received Ad26.COV2.S at low or high dose, single or two shots; roughly five received placebo; per-sample allocation not given. Samples were taken on day 63 after the first vaccine or placebo injection. The individual, an adult aged 18-55 years, was a donor in Boston. The sequence derives from a person aged 18 to 65 who received the Ad26.COV2.S COVID-19 vaccine or a placebo. The chain uses TRBV6-6 and TRBJ2-7; D unclear. The source was peripheral blood, collected in a trial of Ad26.COV2.S vaccine versus placebo. The CDR3 sequence is CASSYLQNYEQYV. CDR3 in DNA: TGTGCCAGCAGTTATTTACAGAACTACGAGCAGTACGTC.